This T cell receptor beta chain was sequenced for a study of blood T cells in healthy people across ages. The second PCR ran about 6 to 12 cycles with a sample-barcoded 5' primer and J-beta primers. Each CDR3 protein gets one entry after TCRdb re-called the 5' RACE reads with MiXCR. The sample has over a million distinct CDR3 sequences; 45% are singletons. Germline V gene sequence: CDR1 DFQATT, CDR2 SNEGSKA (reference sequence). The CDR3 runs to 14 residues. V trimming: 3 bases; J trimming: 3 bases; junction bases outside the gene matches: 5. Study observations and caveats: In older individuals, TCR beta diversity per million T cells was lower, falling roughly linearly with age.

About this clonotype: Its antigen is undetermined.

J is TRBJ1-5 and V is TRBV20-1; 7 nucleotides agree with TRBD1. The sequence came from a woman aged 55-69 years in good health. The sequencing sample was made of blood. CDR3 loop: CSASVQGYNQPQHF. CDR3 in DNA: TGCAGTGCTAGTGTACAGGGGTACAATCAGCCCCAGCATTTT.